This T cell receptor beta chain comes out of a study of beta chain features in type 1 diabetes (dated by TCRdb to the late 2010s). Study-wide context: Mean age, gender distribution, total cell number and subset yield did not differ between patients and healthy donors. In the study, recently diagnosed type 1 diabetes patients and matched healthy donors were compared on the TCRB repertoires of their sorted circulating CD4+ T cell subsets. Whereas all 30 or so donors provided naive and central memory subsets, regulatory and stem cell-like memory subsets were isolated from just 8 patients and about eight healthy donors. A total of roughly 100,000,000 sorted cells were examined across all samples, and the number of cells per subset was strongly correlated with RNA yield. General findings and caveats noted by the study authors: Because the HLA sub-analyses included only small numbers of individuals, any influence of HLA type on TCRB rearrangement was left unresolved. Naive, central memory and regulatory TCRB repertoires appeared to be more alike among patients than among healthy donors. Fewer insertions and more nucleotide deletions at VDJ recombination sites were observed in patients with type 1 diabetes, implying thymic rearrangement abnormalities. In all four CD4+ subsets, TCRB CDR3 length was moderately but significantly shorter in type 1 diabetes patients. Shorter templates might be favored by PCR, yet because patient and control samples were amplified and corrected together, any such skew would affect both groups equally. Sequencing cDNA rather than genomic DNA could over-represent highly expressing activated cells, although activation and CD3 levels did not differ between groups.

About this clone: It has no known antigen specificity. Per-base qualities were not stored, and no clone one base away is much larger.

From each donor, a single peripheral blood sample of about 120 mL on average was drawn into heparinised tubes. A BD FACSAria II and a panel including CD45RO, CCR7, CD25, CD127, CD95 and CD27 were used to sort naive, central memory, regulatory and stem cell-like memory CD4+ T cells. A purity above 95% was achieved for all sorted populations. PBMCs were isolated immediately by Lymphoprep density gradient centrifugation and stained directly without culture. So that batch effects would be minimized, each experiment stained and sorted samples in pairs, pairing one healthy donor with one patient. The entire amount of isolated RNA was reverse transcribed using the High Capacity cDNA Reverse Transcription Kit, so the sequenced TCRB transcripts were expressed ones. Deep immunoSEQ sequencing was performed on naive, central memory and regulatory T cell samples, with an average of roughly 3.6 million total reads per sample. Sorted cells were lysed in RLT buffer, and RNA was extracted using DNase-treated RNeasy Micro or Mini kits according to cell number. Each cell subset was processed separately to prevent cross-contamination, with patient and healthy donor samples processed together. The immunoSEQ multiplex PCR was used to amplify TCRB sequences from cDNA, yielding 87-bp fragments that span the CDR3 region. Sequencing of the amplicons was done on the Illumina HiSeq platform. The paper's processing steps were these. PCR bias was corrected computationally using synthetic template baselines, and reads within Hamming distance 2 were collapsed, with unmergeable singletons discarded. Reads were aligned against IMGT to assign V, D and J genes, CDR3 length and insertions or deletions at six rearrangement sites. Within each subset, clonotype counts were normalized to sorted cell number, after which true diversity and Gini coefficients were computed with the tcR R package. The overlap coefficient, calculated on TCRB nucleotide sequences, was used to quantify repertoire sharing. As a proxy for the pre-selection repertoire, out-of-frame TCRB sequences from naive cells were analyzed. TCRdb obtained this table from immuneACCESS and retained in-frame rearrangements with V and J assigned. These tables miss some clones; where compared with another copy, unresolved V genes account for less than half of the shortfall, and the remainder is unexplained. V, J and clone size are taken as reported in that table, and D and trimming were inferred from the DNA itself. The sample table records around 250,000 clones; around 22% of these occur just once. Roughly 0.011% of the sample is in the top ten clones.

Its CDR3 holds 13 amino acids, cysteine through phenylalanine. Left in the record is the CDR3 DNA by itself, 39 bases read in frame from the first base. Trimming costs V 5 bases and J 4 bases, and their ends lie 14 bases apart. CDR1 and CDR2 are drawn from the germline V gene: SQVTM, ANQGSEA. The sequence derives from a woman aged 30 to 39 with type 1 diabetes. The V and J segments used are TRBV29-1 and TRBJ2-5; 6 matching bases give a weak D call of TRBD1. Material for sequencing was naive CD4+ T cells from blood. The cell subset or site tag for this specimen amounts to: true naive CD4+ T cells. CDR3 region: CSVPLRGGETQYF. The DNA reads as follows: TGCAGCGTTCCCCTACGAGGGGGAGAGACCCAGTACTTC.